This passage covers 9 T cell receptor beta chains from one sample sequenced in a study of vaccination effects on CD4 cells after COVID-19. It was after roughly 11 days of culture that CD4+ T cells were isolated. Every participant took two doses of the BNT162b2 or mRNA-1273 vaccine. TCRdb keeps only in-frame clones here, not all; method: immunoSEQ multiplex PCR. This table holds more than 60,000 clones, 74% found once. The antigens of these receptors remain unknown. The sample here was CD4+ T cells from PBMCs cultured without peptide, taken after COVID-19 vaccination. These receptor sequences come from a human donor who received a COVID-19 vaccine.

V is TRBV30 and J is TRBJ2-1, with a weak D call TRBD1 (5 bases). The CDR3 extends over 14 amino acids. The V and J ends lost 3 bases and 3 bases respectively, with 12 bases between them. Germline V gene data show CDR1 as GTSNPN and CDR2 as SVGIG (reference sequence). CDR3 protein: CAWRGPGRYNEQFF. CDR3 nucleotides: TGTGCCTGGAGAGGGCCAGGGCGCTACAATGAGCAGTTCTTC.

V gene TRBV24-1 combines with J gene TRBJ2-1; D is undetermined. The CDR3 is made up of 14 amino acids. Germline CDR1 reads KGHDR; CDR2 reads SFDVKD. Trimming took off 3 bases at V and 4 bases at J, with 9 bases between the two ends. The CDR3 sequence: CATSDPDTYNEQFF. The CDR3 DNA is TGTGCCACCAGTGATCCCGACACGTACAATGAGCAGTTCTTC.

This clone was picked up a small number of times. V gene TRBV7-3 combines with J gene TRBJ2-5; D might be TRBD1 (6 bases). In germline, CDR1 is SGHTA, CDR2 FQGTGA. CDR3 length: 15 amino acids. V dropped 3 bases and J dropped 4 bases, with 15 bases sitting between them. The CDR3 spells CASSFQGPPGETQYF. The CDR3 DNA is TGTGCCAGCAGCTTCCAGGGGCCCCCTGGAGAGACCCAGTACTTC.

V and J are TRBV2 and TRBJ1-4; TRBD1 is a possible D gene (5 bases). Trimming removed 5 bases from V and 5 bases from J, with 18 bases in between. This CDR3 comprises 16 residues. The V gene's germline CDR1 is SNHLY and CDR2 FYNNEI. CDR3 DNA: TGTGCCAGCAGTAAAAACGGGGGGGAAGGGAATGAAAAACTGTTTTTT. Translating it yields CASSKNGGEGNEKLFF.

CDR3 nucleotides: TGCGCCAGCGAGGGACGGAATTCCTACAATGAGCAGTTCTTC. Translation: CASEGRNSYNEQFF. The chain recombines TRBV10-2 with TRBJ2-1; the D gene could be TRBD1 or TRBD2 (5 bases each). CDR1 is WSHSY and CDR2 is SAAADI in the germline V gene. Deletions cut 8 bases from V and 1 base from J, with 12 bases between. The CDR3 loop spans 14 amino acids.

The CDR3 protein is CASSPPSTNEKLFF. In nucleotides, the CDR3 is TGTGCCAGCTCACCCCCATCCACTAATGAAAAACTGTTTTTT. The J gene is TRBJ1-4, the V gene TRBV18; D remains ambiguous. The CDR3 totals 14 residues. Germline CDR1 and CDR2: KGHSH and LQKENI. Trimming removed 3 bases from V and 2 bases from J, with 7 bases in between.

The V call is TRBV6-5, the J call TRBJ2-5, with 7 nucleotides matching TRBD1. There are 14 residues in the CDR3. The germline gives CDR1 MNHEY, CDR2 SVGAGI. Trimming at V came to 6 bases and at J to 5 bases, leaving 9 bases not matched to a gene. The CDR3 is CASSLYRGAETQYF. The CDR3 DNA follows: TGTGCCAGCAGCCTTTACAGGGGAGCGGAGACCCAGTACTTC.

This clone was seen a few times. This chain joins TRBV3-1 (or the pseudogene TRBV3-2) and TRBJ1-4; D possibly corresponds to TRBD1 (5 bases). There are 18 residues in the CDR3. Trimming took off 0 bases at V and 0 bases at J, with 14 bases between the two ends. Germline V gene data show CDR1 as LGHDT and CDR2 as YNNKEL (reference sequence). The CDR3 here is CASSQDPGLGPTNEKLFF. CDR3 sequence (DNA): TGTGCCAGCAGCCAAGATCCCGGGCTGGGGCCAACTAATGAAAAACTGTTTTTT.

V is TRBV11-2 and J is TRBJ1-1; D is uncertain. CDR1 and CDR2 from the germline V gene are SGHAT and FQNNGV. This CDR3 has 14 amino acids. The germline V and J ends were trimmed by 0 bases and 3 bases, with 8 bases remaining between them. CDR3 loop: CASSLDRADTEAFF. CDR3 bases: TGTGCCAGCAGCTTAGATCGGGCGGACACTGAAGCTTTCTTT.